The clone carrying this T cell receptor (beta chain) was picked up one time. Germline CDR1 is SGDLS and CDR2 is YYNGEE. The CDR3 spans 14 residues. The V end was cut by 1 base, the J end by 3 bases, with 11 bases between. This sample was included in a study of T cell responses to AZD1222 COVID-19 vaccine. Sequencing used immunoSEQ multiplex PCR; TCRdb keeps in-frame clones, though not all of them. This table has about 140,000 clones, approximately 86% appearing once. The receptor was derived from an adult in good health. The source material was peripheral blood, sampled on day 0 of AZD1222 vaccination. The V gene is TRBV9, the J gene TRBJ2-7; the D gene is possibly TRBD2 (6 bases). CDR3 in amino acids: CASSVTYGGYEQYF. CDR3 sequence (DNA): TGTGCCAGCAGCGTAACCTACGGGGGCTACGAGCAGTACTTC.